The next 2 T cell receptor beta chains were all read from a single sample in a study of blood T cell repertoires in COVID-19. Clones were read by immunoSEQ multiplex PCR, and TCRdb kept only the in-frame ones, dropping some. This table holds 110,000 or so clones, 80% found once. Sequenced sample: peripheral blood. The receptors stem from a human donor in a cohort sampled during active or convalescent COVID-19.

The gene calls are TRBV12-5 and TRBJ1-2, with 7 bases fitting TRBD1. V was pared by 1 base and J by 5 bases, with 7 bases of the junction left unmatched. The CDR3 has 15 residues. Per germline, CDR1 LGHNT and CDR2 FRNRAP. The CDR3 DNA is TGTGCTAGTGGTTTGGCGGAACAGGGGAGGTATGGCTACACCTTC. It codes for CASGLAEQGRYGYTF.

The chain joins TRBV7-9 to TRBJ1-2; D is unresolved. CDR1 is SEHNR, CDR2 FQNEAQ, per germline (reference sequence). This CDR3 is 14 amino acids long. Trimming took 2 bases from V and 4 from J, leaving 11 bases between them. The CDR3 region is CASSLFGTVYGYTF. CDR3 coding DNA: TGTGCCAGCAGCTTATTTGGCACAGTCTATGGCTACACCTTC.